A single T cell receptor (beta chain) is shown here with its context. Measured with immunoSEQ multiplex PCR; TCRdb has only the in-frame clones, and not every one. The sample contains about 19,000 clones, approximately 86% of which appear only once. The data originate from a study of graft-versus-host responses after intestinal transplantation. Germline V gene lookup returns CDR1 PRHDT and CDR2 FYEKMQ (reference sequence). Trimming removed 4 bases at V and 4 bases at J, with 8 bases between. This CDR3 has 13 residues. The TCR comes from a human patient who received an intestinal transplant, so some T cells may come from the graft donor. This specimen consisted of PBMCs, obtained 220 to 240 days after intestinal transplant. The genes are TRBV13 and TRBJ1-5, with TRBD1 as a possible D gene (5 bases). CDR3 protein: CASSSSGNQPQHF. CDR3 DNA sequence: TGTGCCAGCAGCTCGTCAGGGAATCAGCCCCAGCATTTT.